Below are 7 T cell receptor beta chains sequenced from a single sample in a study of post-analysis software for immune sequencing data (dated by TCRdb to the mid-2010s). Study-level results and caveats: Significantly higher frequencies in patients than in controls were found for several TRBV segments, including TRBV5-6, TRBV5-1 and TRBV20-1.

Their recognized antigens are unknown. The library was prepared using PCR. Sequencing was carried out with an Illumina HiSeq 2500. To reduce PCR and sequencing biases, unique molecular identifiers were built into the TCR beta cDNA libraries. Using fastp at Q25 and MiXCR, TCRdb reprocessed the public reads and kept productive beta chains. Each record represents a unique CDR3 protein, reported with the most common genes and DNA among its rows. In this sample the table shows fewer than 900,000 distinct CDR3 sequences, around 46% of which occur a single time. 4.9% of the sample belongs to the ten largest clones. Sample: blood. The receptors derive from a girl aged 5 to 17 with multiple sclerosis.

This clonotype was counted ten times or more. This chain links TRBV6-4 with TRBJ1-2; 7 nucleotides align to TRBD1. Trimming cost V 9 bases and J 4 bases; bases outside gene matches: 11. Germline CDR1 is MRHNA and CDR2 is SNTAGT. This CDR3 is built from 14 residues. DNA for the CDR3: TGTGCCAGTCCCAACACGGGGACAGCCTATGGCTACACCTTC. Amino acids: CASPNTGTAYGYTF.

This CDR3 is CASSLTRQGGTYEQYF. In DNA form, the CDR3 reads TGCGCCAGCAGCTTGACTCGACAGGGTGGGACCTACGAGCAGTACTTC. The chain couples TRBV5-1 to TRBJ2-7, with TRBD1 identical over 7 bases. From germline, CDR1 is SGHRS and CDR2 YFSETQ. There are 16 residues in the CDR3. With V trimmed by 1 base and J by 2 bases, 9 bases remained unmatched.

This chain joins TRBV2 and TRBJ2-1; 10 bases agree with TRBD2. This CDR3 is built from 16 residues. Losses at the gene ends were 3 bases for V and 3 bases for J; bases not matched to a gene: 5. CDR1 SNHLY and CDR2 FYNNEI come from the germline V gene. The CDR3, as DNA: TGTGCCAGCAGTGAGTTGCCTAGCGGGAGCTACAATGAGCAGTTCTTC. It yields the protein CASSELPSGSYNEQFF.

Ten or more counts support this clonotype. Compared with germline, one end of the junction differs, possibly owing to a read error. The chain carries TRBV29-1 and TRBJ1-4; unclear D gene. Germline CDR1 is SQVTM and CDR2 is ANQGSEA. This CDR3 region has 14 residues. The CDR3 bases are TGCAGCGTTGGGTCCGGCGGAACTAATGAAAAACGGTTTTTT. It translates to CSVGSGGTNEKRFF. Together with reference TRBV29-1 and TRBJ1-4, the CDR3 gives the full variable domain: SAVISQKPSRDICQRGTSLTIQCQVDSQVTMMFWYRQQPGQSLTLIATANQGSEATYESGFVIDKFPISRPNLTFSTLTVSNMSPEDSSIYLCSVGSGGTNEKRFFGSGTQLSVL.

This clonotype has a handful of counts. Here the CDR3 reads CASSFLAEGYEQYF. In nucleotides, the CDR3 is TGTGCCAGCAGCTTTCTAGCGGAGGGGTACGAGCAGTACTTC. The rearrangement uses TRBV5-5 and TRBJ2-7; the match to TRBD2 covers 7 bases. The CDR3 runs to 14 residues. Germline V CDR1 and CDR2: SGHKS, YYEKEE (reference sequence). After removal of 2 bases from V and 4 bases from J, the junction contained 6 bases not matched to a gene.

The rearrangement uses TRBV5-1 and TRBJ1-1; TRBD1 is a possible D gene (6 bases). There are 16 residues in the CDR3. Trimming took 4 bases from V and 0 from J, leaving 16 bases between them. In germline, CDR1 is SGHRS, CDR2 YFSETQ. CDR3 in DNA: TGCGCCAGCAGCCGGGGGACAACTCTTATGAACACTGAAGCTTTCTTT. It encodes CASSRGTTLMNTEAFF. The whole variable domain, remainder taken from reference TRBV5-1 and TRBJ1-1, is KAGVTQTPRYLIKTRGQQVTLSCSPISGHRSVSWYQQTPGQGLQFLFEYFSETQRNKGNFPGRFSGRQFSNSRSEMNVSTLELGDSALYLCASSRGTTLMNTEAFFGQGTRLTVV.

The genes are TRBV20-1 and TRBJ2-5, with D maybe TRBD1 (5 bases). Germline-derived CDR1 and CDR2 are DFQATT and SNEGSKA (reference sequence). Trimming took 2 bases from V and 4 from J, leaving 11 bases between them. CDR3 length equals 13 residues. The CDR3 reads CSARQGWRETQYF. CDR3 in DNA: TGCAGTGCTAGACAGGGTTGGAGAGAGACCCAGTACTTC.